Following are 24 T cell receptor beta chains from one sample sequenced in a study of patients and donors after allogeneic stem cell transplantation. TCRdb reanalysed the RT-PCR reads using MiXCR and keeps one entry per CDR3 protein. This sample carries 200,000 to 250,000 distinct CDR3 sequences, 13% to 15% of them seen once, and the ten largest clones take 9.5% to 13%. Sequencing was performed on blood, either unsorted or a sorted T cell fraction (not recorded which). These receptors originate from a human donor who was either an allogeneic HSCT recipient or a stem cell or donor lymphocyte infusion donor (not recorded which). It is not recorded whose cells these are; they may come from a transplant donor.

This clonotype occurred a few times. V is TRBV7-9 and J is TRBJ1-1; 8 bases align to TRBD1. Per germline, CDR1 SEHNR and CDR2 FQNEAQ (reference sequence). J gave up 4 bases and V 5 bases, and 12 bases lay outside the gene matches. This CDR3 spans 16 amino acids. The CDR3 DNA follows: TGTGCCAGCAGCCCCCAGGGGGCGGACAGGTCCACTGAAGCTTTCTTT. Its protein is CASSPQGADRSTEAFF.

This clonotype was recorded a few times. The chain carries TRBV20-1 and TRBJ1-1; D possibly corresponds to TRBD1 (5 bases). The length of the CDR3 is 13 residues. Germline loops: CDR1 DFQATT, CDR2 SNEGSKA (reference sequence). V lost 6 bases to trimming and J lost 7 bases, with 18 bases between them. The CDR3 reads CSAQSGRTLEAFF. As DNA, the CDR3 is TGCAGTGCCCAATCTGGACGGACACTTGAAGCTTTCTTT.

This clonotype has more than one count but fewer than ten. V is TRBV10-3 and J is TRBJ2-1; D remains unclear. The germline V and J ends were trimmed by 1 base and 4 bases, with 5 bases remaining between them. The CDR3 is made up of 13 amino acids. The germline V gene encodes CDR1 ENHRY and CDR2 SYGVKD. The CDR3, as DNA: TGTGCCATCAGTGAGTGGTCATACAATGAGCAGTTCTTC. Encoded protein: CAISEWSYNEQFF.

This clonotype has ten or more counts. The gene calls are TRBV6-5 and TRBJ1-1, with 8 nucleotides matching TRBD1. The CDR3 length is 14 residues. V lost 4 bases, J lost 9 bases, and 10 bases stayed unmatched. From germline, CDR1 is MNHEY and CDR2 SVGAGI. The CDR3 DNA reads as TGTGCCAGCAGTTCCGGGGACAGGAGATATCAAGCTTTCTTT. Translated: CASSSGDRRYQAFF.

The chain is built from TRBV20-1 and TRBJ2-3, with D perhaps given as TRBD1 or TRBD2 (5 bases each). CDR1 is DFQATT, CDR2 SNEGSKA, per germline (reference sequence). CDR3 size: 14 residues. V was pared by 6 bases and J by 1 base, with 14 bases between. CDR3 in amino acids: CSAGVASRTDTQYF. The DNA for the CDR3 is TGCAGTGCGGGGGTAGCTAGTCGCACAGATACGCAGTATTTT.

J is TRBJ2-2 and V is TRBV5-1; D gene unclear. The CDR3 runs 14 residues. V dropped 0 bases and J dropped 4 bases, with 7 bases sitting between them. Per germline, CDR1 SGHRS and CDR2 YFSETQ. The chain's CDR3 is CASSLDGPTGELFF. CDR3 in DNA: TGCGCCAGCAGCTTGGACGGTCCCACCGGGGAGCTGTTTTTT.

This clonotype was seen a handful of times. The chain couples TRBV4-2 to TRBJ1-2; D uncertain. Trimming stripped 0 bases from V and 4 bases from J, with 9 bases between. Germline CDR1 reads LGHNA; CDR2 reads YNFKEQ. The length of the CDR3 is 14 residues. The CDR3 sequence is CASSQEFPRYGYTF. In DNA, the CDR3 is TGTGCCAGCAGCCAAGAATTTCCCCGCTATGGCTACACCTTC.

The chain has TRBV20-1 and TRBJ2-2; 9 bases align to TRBD1. The CDR3 spans 16 residues. Germline-derived CDR1 and CDR2 are DFQATT and SNEGSKA (reference sequence). J was trimmed by 8 bases and V by 6 bases; bases with no gene match: 16. Written as DNA, the CDR3 is TGCAGTGCCACCCGGACAGGGGAACTACGATCGGGGGAGCTGTTTTTT. This gives the protein CSATRTGELRSGELFF.

At least ten counts were recorded for this clonotype. V and J are TRBV7-9 and TRBJ1-4, with D possibly TRBD1 on 6 matching bases. The CDR3 loop spans 15 amino acids. Trimming cost V 5 bases and J 3 bases, with 13 bases left between them. Germline lookup yields CDR1 SEHNR and CDR2 FQNEAQ (reference sequence). The CDR3 loop is CASSTTGSPNEKLFF. CDR3 bases: TGTGCCAGCAGCACAACAGGGTCGCCTAATGAAAAACTGTTTTTT.

This rearrangement joins TRBV20-1 to TRBJ2-5; TRBD1 aligns across 7 bases. This CDR3 region has 11 residues. V lost 6 bases to trimming and J lost 12 bases; unmatched junction nucleotides: 10. CDR1 and CDR2 (germline): DFQATT, SNEGSKA (reference sequence). The CDR3 region is CSASYRDSEYF. The CDR3 region has the DNA TGCAGTGCAAGCTACCGGGACAGCGAGTACTTC.

This clonotype was seen ten or more times. Germline is not matched at one junction end, which may reflect a read error. This rearrangement joins TRBV19 to TRBJ2-7; 8 positions match TRBD1. The CDR3 contains 14 residues. Per the germline V gene, CDR1 is LNHDA and CDR2 is SQIVND (reference sequence). The CDR3 DNA is TGCGCCAGCAGCCGGACAGGGAGCTCCTACGAGCAGTACTTC. Translation gives CASSRTGSSYEQYF.

This chain connects TRBV3-1 to TRBJ2-2; tentatively, D is TRBD1 (6 bases). Between the trimmed V and J ends, which lost 5 bases and 4 bases, there was a span of 14 bases. The CDR3 is 15 amino acids. Germline CDR1 reads LGHDT; CDR2 reads YNNKEL (reference sequence). The CDR3 nucleotides read TGTGCCAGCAGCAGGACAGACCTAGGCACCGGGGAGCTGTTTTTT. This encodes CASSRTDLGTGELFF.

V usage is TRBV4-3 and J usage is TRBJ2-7; D is unclear. The CDR3 extends over 15 amino acids. Germline CDR1 and CDR2: LGHNA and YSLEER. V was shortened by 0 bases and J by 1 base, with 10 bases between the two germline ends. The CDR3 reads CASSQDIVASYEQYF. The CDR3 DNA reads as TGCGCCAGCAGCCAAGATATAGTGGCTTCCTACGAGCAGTACTTC.

The CDR3 loop reads CASSRRGTGELFF. CDR3 nucleotides: TGTGCCAGCAGCCGCCGGGGGACCGGGGAGCTGTTTTTT. The chain joins TRBV12-3 or TRBV12-4 to TRBJ2-2, with D maybe TRBD2 (6 bases). The CDR3 extends over 13 amino acids. V dropped 6 bases and J dropped 5 bases, with 10 bases sitting between them.

This clonotype has a handful of counts. The V gene is TRBV6-1, the J gene TRBJ2-7, with D perhaps matching TRBD1 (6 bases). Germline CDR1 is MNHNS and CDR2 is SASEGT. The CDR3 sequence is 14 residues long. V gave up 7 bases and J gave up 2 bases, with 15 bases separating them. For the CDR3, the DNA is TGTGCCAGCACGGACAGTTTTTCTCCCTACGAGCAGTACTTC. Translation gives CASTDSFSPYEQYF.

The V gene is TRBV4-1, the J gene TRBJ1-4; a possible D gene is TRBD1 (5 bases). Trimming removed 1 base at V and 7 bases at J, with 13 bases between. There are 15 residues in the CDR3. Per germline, CDR1 MGHRA and CDR2 YSYEKL. The CDR3 bases are TGCGCCAGCAGCCAAGCGGCAGGGAATTTTGAAAAACTGTTTTTT. It translates to CASSQAAGNFEKLFF.

This chain joins TRBV2 and TRBJ2-3, with a weak D call TRBD2 (7 bases). The CDR3 has 16 amino acids. CDR1 is SNHLY and CDR2 is FYNNEI in the germline V gene. V shed 7 bases and J shed 1 base, with 18 bases lying between them. In DNA form, the CDR3 reads TGTGCCAGCAAGGGGGGAGGGCTGTCCCGCACAGATACGCAGTATTTT. It specifies CASKGGGLSRTDTQYF.

The CDR3 reads CASTPSGRGIYNEQFF. In nucleotides, the CDR3 is TGTGCCAGTACCCCCAGCGGGAGAGGCATTTACAATGAGCAGTTCTTC. The chain employs TRBV19 and TRBJ2-1; 8 bases align to TRBD2. The CDR3 is 16 amino acids. Per the germline V gene, CDR1 is LNHDA and CDR2 is SQIVND (reference sequence). The junction had 12 bases not matched to a gene; V was cut back by 7 bases and J by 4 bases.

The rearrangement links TRBV19 to TRBJ2-1; D may match TRBD1 or TRBD2 (6 bases each). Looked up from germline, CDR1 is LNHDA and CDR2 is SQIVND (reference sequence). Trimming removed 5 bases at V and 6 bases at J, with 11 bases between. The CDR3 has 13 amino acids. DNA for the CDR3: TGTGCCAGTAGTGAACAGGGAGGCAATGAGCAGTTCTTC. Protein product: CASSEQGGNEQFF.

The V call is TRBV6-5, the J call TRBJ2-1; 8 nucleotides agree with TRBD2. The CDR3 runs to 14 residues. Germline loops: CDR1 MNHEY, CDR2 SVGAGI. Trimming took 0 bases from V and 14 from J; bases not matched to a gene: 9. CDR3: CASSYSTNGRGEFF. CDR3 DNA sequence: TGTGCCAGCAGTTACTCGACCAATGGGCGGGGGGAGTTCTTC.

This clonotype was counted a few times. The CDR3, as DNA: TGCGCCAGCAGCTTGGGGGCCAACACCGGGGAGCTGTTTTTT. Protein product: CASSLGANTGELFF. The rearrangement uses TRBV5-1 and TRBJ2-2; D gene uncertain. Germline V lookup: CDR1 SGHRS, CDR2 YFSETQ. The V and J ends lost 0 bases and 2 bases respectively, with 5 bases between them. The CDR3 contains 14 residues.

This clonotype was found many times. This rearrangement joins TRBV10-3 to TRBJ2-5; 12 bases are a match to TRBD2. CDR1 is ENHRY and CDR2 is SYGVKD in the germline V gene. CDR3 length: 15 residues. V shed 4 bases and J 2 bases; nucleotides not matched to a gene: 2. CDR3 loop: CAISGGTSGQETQYF. CDR3 coding DNA: TGTGCCATCAGTGGCGGGACTAGCGGGCAAGAGACCCAGTACTTC.

The gene calls are TRBV7-7 and TRBJ2-5; 11 bases align to TRBD2. The CDR3 is made up of 15 amino acids. The J segment lost 2 bases and the V segment lost 5 bases, leaving 4 bases of the junction unmatched. Germline values: CDR1 SSHAT, CDR2 FNYEAQ (reference sequence). Here the CDR3 reads CASSVRLAGQETQYF. As DNA, the CDR3 is TGTGCCAGCAGCGTTCGACTAGCGGGGCAAGAGACCCAGTACTTC. Based on the CDR3 plus reference TRBV7-7 and TRBJ2-5, the full variable domain is GAGVSQSPRYKVTKRGQDVTLRCDPISSHATLYWYQQALGQGPEFLTYFNYEAQPDKSGLPSDRFSAERPEGSISTLTIQRTEQRDSAMYRCASSVRLAGQETQYFGPGTRLLVL.

For this clonotype: This could be a read error, since a much larger clone is one nucleotide away. V usage is TRBV6-6 and J usage is TRBJ2-2; the D gene is possibly TRBD1 (5 bases). The V and J ends lost 4 bases and 7 bases respectively, with 7 bases between them. The germline CDR1 and CDR2 sequences are MNHNY and SVGAGI (reference sequence). This CDR3 has 12 amino acids. The CDR3 coding sequence is TGTGCCAGCAGTTCCCAGGGCGGGGAGCTGTTTTTT. This encodes CASSSQGGELFF.